This T cell receptor (beta chain) was found in a study of cytomegalovirus exposure and HLA in healthy donors. CDR1 SEHNR and CDR2 FQNEAQ come from the germline V gene (reference sequence). This CDR3 is built from 16 residues. Overall study results and limits: In vitro checks showed that a few CMV-associated chains really do target CMV antigens. Later analysis demonstrated an association between a missense DCLRE1C variant and TCR beta V- and J-gene trimming.

Donors counted as nominally healthy when sampled, yet unrecorded immune exposures were likely. Researchers ran the PCR with 60 Vbeta and 13 Jbeta primers. Measured with immunoSEQ multiplex PCR; TCRdb has only the in-frame clones, and not every one. The table lists about 190,000 clones, more than 65% of them singletons. For this clone: The antigen remains unidentified. The junction departs from the called germline gene at one end, perhaps through a read error.

The sample consisted of PBMCs. The J gene is TRBJ1-6, the V gene TRBV7-9, with 9 bases matching TRBD1. The receptor was isolated from a man aged 50 to 60 in good health and CMV-seronegative. In nucleotides, the CDR3 is TGTTCCAGCAGCCCCGTTACCGGGACAGGGAATTCACCCCTCCACTTT. Encoded protein: CSSSPVTGTGNSPLHF.